One sample yielded the 9 T cell receptor beta chains listed below, sequenced in a study of blood T cell repertoires in COVID-19 (dated by TCRdb to the early 2020s). Library construction relied on the immunoSEQ multiplex PCR assay. What TCRdb holds here is the immuneACCESS table cut down to in-frame rearrangements. Part of the clones is not present; checked against another copy, under half of the missing clones reflect an unresolved V gene, and the others are unexplained. For this sample the table gives approximately 340,000 clones, of which roughly 89% were detected only once. The ten most abundant clones make up roughly 9.9% of the sample. The specimen sequenced was peripheral blood. The source is a man younger than 45 with COVID-19, enrolled during active disease.

The chain is built from TRBV7-2 and TRBJ2-7; the D is unclear. CDR1 is SGHTA and CDR2 is FQGNSA in the germline V gene. The V end lost 5 bases, the J end lost 7 bases, and 18 bases lay between the germline ends. This CDR3 is 14 amino acids long. The CDR3 coding sequence is TGTGCCAGCAGCCCCCTGGATGGGCCTTTGGAGCAGTACTTC. As protein: CASSPLDGPLEQYF.

This chain links TRBV30 with TRBJ2-1, with D hard to call. This CDR3 is 12 amino acids long. Germline V gene sequence: CDR1 GTSNPN, CDR2 SVGIG (reference sequence). V lost 0 bases and J 8 bases, leaving 8 bases between the germline ends. The CDR3 region is CAWSVPGYEQFF. CDR3 nucleotides: TGTGCCTGGAGTGTACCGGGTTATGAGCAGTTCTTC. The whole variable domain, remainder taken from reference TRBV30 and TRBJ2-1, is SQTIHQWPATLVQPVGSPLSLECTVEGTSNPNLYWYRQAAGRGLQLLFYSVGIGQISSEVPQNLSASRPQDRQFILSSKKLLLSDSGFYLCAWSVPGYEQFFGPGTRLTVL.

The chain uses TRBV5-1 and TRBJ2-7; 8 nucleotides match TRBD2. V was pared by 1 base and J by 4 bases, with 4 bases of the junction left unmatched. CDR1 and CDR2 (germline): SGHRS, YFSETQ. CDR3 length: 14 residues. The CDR3 region has the DNA TGCGCCAGCAGCTTGTACGGGGGGGAGTACGAGCAGTACTTC. Translation gives CASSLYGGEYEQYF.

The chain couples TRBV11-2 to TRBJ1-2; D ambiguous. This CDR3 has 12 residues. V lost 3 bases, J lost 2 bases, and 4 bases lay in between. Germline-derived CDR1 and CDR2 are SGHAT and FQNNGV. The CDR3 bases are TGTGCCAGCAGCTTGGAGAACTATGGCTACACCTTC. It codes for CASSLENYGYTF. Full variable domain (missing parts from reference TRBV11-2 and TRBJ1-2): EAGVAQSPRYKIIEKRQSVAFWCNPISGHATLYWYQQILGQGPKLLIQFQNNGVVDDSQLPKDRFSAERLKGVDSTLKIQPAKLEDSAVYLCASSLENYGYTFGSGTRLTVV.

The chain is built from TRBV7-2 and TRBJ1-1; D not certain. The CDR3 spans 18 residues. Germline V gene data show CDR1 as SGHTA and CDR2 as FQGNSA. Trimming left V 8 bases short and J 0 bases short, with 25 bases between. In nucleotides, the CDR3 is TGTGCCAGCTCTTTTAATTTTCGCGGAATTAGCATGAACACTGAAGCTTTCTTT. Residues: CASSFNFRGISMNTEAFF.

This clone was seen a handful of times. The chain carries TRBV6-5 and TRBJ1-3; D uncertain. Germline V CDR1 and CDR2: MNHEY, SVGAGI. The CDR3 is made up of 15 amino acids. The V end was cut by 0 bases, the J end by 2 bases, with 8 bases between. The DNA for the CDR3 is TGTGCCAGCAGTTACTCGTCCCAGGCTGGAAACACCATATATTTT. This gives the protein CASSYSSQAGNTIYF.

The rearrangement uses TRBV5-4 and TRBJ1-2; D not certain. The germline gives CDR1 SGHNT, CDR2 YYREEE (reference sequence). The V end was cut by 0 bases, the J end by 2 bases, with 5 bases between. The length of the CDR3 is 13 residues. DNA of the CDR3: TGTGCCAGCAGCTTGGAACTGAACTATGGCTACACCTTC. Encoded protein: CASSLELNYGYTF.

This clone was found a few times. The rearrangement uses TRBV19 and TRBJ1-1; D call uncertain. Germline assignment: CDR1 LNHDA and CDR2 SQIVND (reference sequence). The CDR3 is made up of 13 amino acids. Trimming stripped 5 bases from V and 5 bases from J, with 12 bases between. The CDR3 protein is CASSQTSWTEAFF. The CDR3 region has the DNA TGTGCCAGTAGTCAGACAAGCTGGACTGAAGCTTTCTTT.

As concerns this clone: Other DNA sequences of this sample code for an identical CDR3. The rearrangement joins TRBV24-1 to TRBJ2-3, with D possibly TRBD2 on 6 matching bases. The CDR3 consists of 14 residues. The germline V gene encodes CDR1 KGHDR and CDR2 SFDVKD. V was pared by 5 bases and J by 0 bases, with 8 bases between. CDR3 loop: CATSGGTSTDTQYF. The CDR3 coding sequence is TGTGCCACCAGTGGGGGGACTAGCACAGATACGCAGTATTTT.